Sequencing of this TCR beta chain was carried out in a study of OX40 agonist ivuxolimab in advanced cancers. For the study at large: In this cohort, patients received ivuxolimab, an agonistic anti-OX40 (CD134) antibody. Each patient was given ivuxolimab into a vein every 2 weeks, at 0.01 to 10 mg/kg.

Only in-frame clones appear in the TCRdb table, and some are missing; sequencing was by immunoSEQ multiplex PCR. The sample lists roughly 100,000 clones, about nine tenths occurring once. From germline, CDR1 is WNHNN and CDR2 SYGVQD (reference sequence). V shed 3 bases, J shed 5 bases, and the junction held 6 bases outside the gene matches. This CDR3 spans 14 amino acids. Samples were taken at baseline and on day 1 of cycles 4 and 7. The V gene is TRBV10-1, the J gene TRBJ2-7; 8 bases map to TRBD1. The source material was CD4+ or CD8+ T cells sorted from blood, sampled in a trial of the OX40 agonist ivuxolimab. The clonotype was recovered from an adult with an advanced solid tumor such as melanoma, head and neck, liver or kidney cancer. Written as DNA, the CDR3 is TGCGCCAGCAGTGACGGGACAGGCGCCAACGAGCAGTACTTC. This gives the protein CASSDGTGANEQYF.